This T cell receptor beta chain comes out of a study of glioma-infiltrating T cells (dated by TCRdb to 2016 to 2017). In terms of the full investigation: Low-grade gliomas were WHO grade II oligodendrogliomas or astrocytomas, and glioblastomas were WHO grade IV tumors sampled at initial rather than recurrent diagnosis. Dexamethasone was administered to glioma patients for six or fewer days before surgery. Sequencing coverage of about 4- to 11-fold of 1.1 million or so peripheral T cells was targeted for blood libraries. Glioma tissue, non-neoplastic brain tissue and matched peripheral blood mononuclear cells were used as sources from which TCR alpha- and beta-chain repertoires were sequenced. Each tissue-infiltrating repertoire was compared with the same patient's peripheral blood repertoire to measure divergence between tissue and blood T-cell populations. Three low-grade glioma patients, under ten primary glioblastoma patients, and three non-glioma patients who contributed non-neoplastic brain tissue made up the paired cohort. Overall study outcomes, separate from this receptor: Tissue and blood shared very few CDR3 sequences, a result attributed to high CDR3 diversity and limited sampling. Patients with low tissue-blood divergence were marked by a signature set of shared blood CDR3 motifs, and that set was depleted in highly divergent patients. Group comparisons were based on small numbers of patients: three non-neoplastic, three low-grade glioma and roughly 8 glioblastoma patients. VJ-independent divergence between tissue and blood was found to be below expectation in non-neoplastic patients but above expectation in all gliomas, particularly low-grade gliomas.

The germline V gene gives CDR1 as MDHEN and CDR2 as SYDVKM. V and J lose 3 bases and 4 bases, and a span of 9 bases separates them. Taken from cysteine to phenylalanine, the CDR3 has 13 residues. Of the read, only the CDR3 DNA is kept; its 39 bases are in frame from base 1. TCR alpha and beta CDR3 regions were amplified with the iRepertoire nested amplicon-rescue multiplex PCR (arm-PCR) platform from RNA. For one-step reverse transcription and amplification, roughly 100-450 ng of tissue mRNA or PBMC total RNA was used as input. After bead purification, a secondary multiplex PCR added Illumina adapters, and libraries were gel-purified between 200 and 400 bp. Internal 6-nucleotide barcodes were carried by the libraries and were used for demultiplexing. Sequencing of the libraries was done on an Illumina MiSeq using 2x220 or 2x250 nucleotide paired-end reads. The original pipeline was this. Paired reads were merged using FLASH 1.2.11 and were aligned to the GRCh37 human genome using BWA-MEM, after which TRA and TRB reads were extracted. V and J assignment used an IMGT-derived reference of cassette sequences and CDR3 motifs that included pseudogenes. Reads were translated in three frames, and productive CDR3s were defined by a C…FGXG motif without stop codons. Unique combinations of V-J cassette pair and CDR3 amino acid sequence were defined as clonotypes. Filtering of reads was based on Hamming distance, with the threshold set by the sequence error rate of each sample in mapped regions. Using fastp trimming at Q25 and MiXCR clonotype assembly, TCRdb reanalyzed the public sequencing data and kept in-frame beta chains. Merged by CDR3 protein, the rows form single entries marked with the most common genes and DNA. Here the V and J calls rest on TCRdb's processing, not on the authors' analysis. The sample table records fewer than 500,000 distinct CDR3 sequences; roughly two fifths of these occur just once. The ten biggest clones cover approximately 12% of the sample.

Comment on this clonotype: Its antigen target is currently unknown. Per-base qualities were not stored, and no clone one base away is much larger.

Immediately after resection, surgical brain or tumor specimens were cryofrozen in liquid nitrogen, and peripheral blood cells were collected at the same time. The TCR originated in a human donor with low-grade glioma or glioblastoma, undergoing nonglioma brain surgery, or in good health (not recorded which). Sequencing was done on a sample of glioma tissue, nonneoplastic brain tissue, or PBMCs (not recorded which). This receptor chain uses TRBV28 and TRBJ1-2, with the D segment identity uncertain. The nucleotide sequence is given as TGTGCCAGCAGTTTCGGGGTCCCCTATGGCTACACCTTC. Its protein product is CASSFGVPYGYTF.